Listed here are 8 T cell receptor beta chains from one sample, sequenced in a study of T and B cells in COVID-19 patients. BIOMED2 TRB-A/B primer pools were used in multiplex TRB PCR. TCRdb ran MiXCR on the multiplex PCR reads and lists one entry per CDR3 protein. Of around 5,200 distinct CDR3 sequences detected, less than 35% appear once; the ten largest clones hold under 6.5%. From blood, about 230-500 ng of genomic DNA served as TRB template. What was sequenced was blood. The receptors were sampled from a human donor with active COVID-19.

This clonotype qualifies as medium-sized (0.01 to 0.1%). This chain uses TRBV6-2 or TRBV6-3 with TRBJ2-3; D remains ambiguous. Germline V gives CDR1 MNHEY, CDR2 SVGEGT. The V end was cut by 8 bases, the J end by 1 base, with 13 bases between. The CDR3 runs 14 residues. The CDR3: CASVGIGGTDTQYF. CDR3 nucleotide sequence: TGTGCCAGCGTAGGGATTGGTGGCACAGATACGCAGTATTTT.

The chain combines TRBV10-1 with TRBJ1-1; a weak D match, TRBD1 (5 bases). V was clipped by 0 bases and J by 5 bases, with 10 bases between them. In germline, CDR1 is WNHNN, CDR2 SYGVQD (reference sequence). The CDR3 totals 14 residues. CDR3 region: CASSESGEGTEAFF. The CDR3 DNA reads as TGCGCCAGCAGTGAGTCTGGCGAGGGGACTGAAGCTTTCTTT.

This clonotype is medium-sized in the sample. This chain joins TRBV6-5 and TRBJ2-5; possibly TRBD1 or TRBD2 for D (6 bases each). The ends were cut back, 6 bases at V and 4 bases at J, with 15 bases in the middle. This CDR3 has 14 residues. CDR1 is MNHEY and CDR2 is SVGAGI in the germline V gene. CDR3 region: CASRSQGRGETQYF. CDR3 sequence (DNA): TGTGCCAGCAGGAGTCAGGGGCGGGGAGAGACCCAGTACTTC.

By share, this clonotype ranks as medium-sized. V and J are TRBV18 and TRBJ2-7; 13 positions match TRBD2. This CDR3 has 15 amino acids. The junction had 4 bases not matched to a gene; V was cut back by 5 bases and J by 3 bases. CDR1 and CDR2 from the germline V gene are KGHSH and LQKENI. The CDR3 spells CASSRLAGGLYEQYF. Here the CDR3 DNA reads TGTGCCAGCTCAAGACTAGCGGGGGGCCTCTACGAGCAGTACTTC.

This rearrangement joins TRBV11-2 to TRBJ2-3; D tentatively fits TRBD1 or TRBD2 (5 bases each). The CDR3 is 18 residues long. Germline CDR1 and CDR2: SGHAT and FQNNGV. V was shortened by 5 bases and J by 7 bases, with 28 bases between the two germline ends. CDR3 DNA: TGTGCCAGCAGCCTGGGGGTGGGGAGAGGGTCCCGAGGGAATACGCAGTATTTT. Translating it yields CASSLGVGRGSRGNTQYF.

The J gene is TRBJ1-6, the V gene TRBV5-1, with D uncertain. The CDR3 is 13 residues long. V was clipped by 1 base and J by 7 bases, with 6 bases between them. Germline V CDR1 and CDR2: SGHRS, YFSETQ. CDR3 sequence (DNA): TGCGCCAGCAGCTTGACGACGAATTCACCCCTCCACTTT. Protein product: CASSLTTNSPLHF. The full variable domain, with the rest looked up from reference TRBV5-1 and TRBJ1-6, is KAGVTQTPRYLIKTRGQQVTLSCSPISGHRSVSWYQQTPGQGLQFLFEYFSETQRNKGNFPGRFSGRQFSNSRSEMNVSTLELGDSALYLCASSLTTNSPLHFGNGTRLTVT.

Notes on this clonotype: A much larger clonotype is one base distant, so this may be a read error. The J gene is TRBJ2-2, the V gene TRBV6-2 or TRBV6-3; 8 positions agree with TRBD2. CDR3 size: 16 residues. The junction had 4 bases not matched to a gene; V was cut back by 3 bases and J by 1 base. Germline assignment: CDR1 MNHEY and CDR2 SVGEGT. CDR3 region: CASSYSLAENTGELFF. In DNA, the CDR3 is TGTGCCAGCAGTTATTCACTAGCGGAGAACACCGGGGAGCTGTTTTTT.

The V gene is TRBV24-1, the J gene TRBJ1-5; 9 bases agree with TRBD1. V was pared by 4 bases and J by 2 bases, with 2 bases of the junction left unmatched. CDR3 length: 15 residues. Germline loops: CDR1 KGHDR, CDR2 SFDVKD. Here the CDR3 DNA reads TGTGCCACCAGTGAACAGGGGGCGGGCAATCAGCCCCAGCATTTT. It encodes CATSEQGAGNQPQHF.